These 27 T cell receptor beta chains share one sample of origin, sequenced in a study of breast tumors, draining lymph nodes, adjacent tissues. Axillary draining lymph nodes of breast cancer patients supplied the node samples. MiXCR was run by TCRdb on the multiplex PCR reads, yielding one entry per CDR3 protein. The sample consists of roughly 100,000 distinct CDR3 sequences, less than 40% of them appearing once. Sequences were obtained from axillary lymph node tissue. These receptors all stem from a female donor with breast cancer. Some clones in this sample may be carry-over from other donors' samples.

The J gene is TRBJ1-2, the V gene TRBV27, with D possibly matching TRBD1 (6 bases). Germline V lookup: CDR1 MNHEY, CDR2 SMNVEV (reference sequence). The V and J ends lost 6 bases and 6 bases respectively, with 11 bases between them. The CDR3 spans 12 residues. CDR3 coding DNA: TGTGCCAGCAGAACTACAGGGCATGGCTACACCTTC. As protein: CASRTTGHGYTF.

There are a few counts of this clonotype. Being one base from a much bigger clone, this may be a read error. Likely a read error: the CDR3 ends without its conserved phenylalanine or tryptophan. The chain recombines TRBV6-4 with TRBJ2-1, with 7 bases that match TRBD2. After removal of 3 bases from V and 8 bases from J, the junction contained 4 bases not matched to a gene. This CDR3 spans 13 amino acids. CDR1 and CDR2 (germline): MRHNA, SNTAGT. The CDR3 region is CASSDRAGDEQFL. The CDR3 bases are TGTGCCAGCAGTGATCGGGCGGGGGATGAGCAGTTCCTC.

In its sample, this clonotype was seen many times. The chain is built from TRBV4-1 and TRBJ2-7; maybe TRBD2 (6 bases). The germline V gene has CDR1 MGHRA and CDR2 YSYEKL. With 3 bases removed from V and 2 bases from J, the gap between germline ends came to 11 bases. The CDR3 loop spans 14 amino acids. This CDR3 reads CASSHGGPTYEQYF. CDR3 DNA: TGCGCCAGCAGCCATGGAGGGCCGACCTACGAGCAGTACTTC.

This clonotype has just a few counts. Possible read error: a much larger clone is one base away. For the CDR3, the DNA is TGTGCCAGCAGTCAGAGGACTAGCGGAATGAATGAGCAGTTCTTC. This translates into CASSQRTSGMNEQFF. The chain is built from TRBV6-2 or TRBV6-3 and TRBJ2-1; 10 bases map to TRBD2. The germline gives CDR1 MNHEY, CDR2 SVGEGT. This CDR3 spans 15 amino acids. After removal of 5 bases from V and 7 bases from J, the junction contained 8 bases not matched to a gene.

V and J are TRBV20-1 and TRBJ1-1; D might be TRBD1 (6 bases). The germline CDR1 and CDR2 sequences are DFQATT and SNEGSKA (reference sequence). The CDR3 length is 13 residues. V was cut by 3 bases and J by 5 bases, with 13 bases left in between. The CDR3 spells CSASKGEETEAFF. DNA of the CDR3: TGCAGTGCTAGTAAGGGGGAGGAAACTGAAGCTTTCTTT.

This clonotype has at least ten counts. The V gene is TRBV12-3 or TRBV12-4, the J gene TRBJ2-5; the match to TRBD2 covers 11 bases. The CDR3 length is 15 residues. V shed 1 base and J 5 bases; nucleotides not matched to a gene: 3. CDR3 residues: CASSLGGLAAETQYF. The CDR3 DNA sequence: TGTGCCAGCAGTTTAGGGGGACTAGCGGCGGAGACCCAGTACTTC.

This clonotype was detected many times. The V gene is TRBV5-4, the J gene TRBJ1-2; no clear D. Trimming pared 4 bases from V and 4 bases from J, leaving 8 bases between. CDR1 is SGHNT and CDR2 is YYREEE in the germline V gene (reference sequence). The CDR3 consists of 12 residues. CDR3 region: CASSPGGYGYTF. The DNA of the CDR3 is TGTGCCAGCAGCCCGGGCGGCTATGGCTACACCTTC. The complete variable domain, with remaining parts taken from reference TRBV5-4 and TRBJ1-2, reads ETGVTQSPTHLIKTRGQQVTLRCSSQSGHNTVSWYQQALGQGPQFIFQYYREEENGRGNFPPRFSGLQFPNYSSELNVNALELDDSALYLCASSPGGYGYTFGSGTRLTVV.

This clonotype was counted at least ten times. The chain is built from TRBV7-9 and TRBJ2-6; D unclear. From germline, CDR1 is SEHNR and CDR2 FQNEAQ (reference sequence). Trimming stripped 0 bases from V and 0 bases from J, with 15 bases between. This CDR3 has 19 residues. The CDR3 is CASSLAGLVWGSGANVLTF. The DNA of the CDR3 is TGTGCCAGCAGCTTAGCCGGGTTGGTATGGGGCTCTGGGGCCAACGTCCTGACTTTC. The whole variable domain, filled in from reference TRBV7-9 and TRBJ2-6, reads DTGVSQNPRHKITKRGQNVTFRCDPISEHNRLYWYRQTLGQGPEFLTYFQNEAQLEKSRLLSDRFSAERPKGSFSTLEIQRTEQGDSAMYLCASSLAGLVWGSGANVLTFGAGSRLTVL.

This clonotype was counted many times. Since a much larger clone is just one base distant, this may be a read error. This chain links TRBV7-2 with TRBJ1-2; possibly TRBD1 for D (5 bases). CDR3 length equals 14 residues. CDR1 and CDR2 (germline): SGHTA, FQGNSA. The CDR3 region has the DNA TGTGCCAGCAACTTAGTAAGGGACGACTATGGCTACACCTTC. Protein product: CASNLVRDDYGYTF.

About this clonotype itself: A much more abundant neighbour one base away suggests this may be a read error. The J gene is TRBJ2-2, the V gene TRBV4-1, with no clear D. V lost 3 bases, J lost 2 bases, and 7 bases lay in between. Germline assignment: CDR1 MGHRA and CDR2 YSYEKL. The CDR3 loop spans 14 amino acids. CDR3 loop: CASSQQSNTGELFF. The CDR3, as DNA: TGCGCCAGCAGCCAGCAGAGTAACACCGGGGAGCTGTTTTTT.

This clonotype was observed at least ten times. The gene calls are TRBV13 and TRBJ1-2; D remains unclear. Trimming took off 1 base at V and 7 bases at J, with 10 bases between the two ends. Germline values: CDR1 PRHDT, CDR2 FYEKMQ (reference sequence). CDR3 length: 13 residues. The CDR3 nucleotides are TGTGCCAGCAGCTTAGAAGGAAGCGGTGGCTACACCTTC. Protein sequence: CASSLEGSGGYTF.

The rearrangement uses TRBV7-3 and TRBJ1-6; 8 nucleotides match TRBD1. Per the germline V gene, CDR1 is SGHTA and CDR2 is FQGTGA. This CDR3 has 15 residues. With 4 bases clipped from V and 10 bases from J, the junction kept 9 bases outside the gene matches. The CDR3 DNA sequence: TGTGCCAGCAGCTCCAGACAGGGGCGCGGATCACCCCTCCACTTT. It translates to CASSSRQGRGSPLHF.

This clonotype was recorded at least ten times. The chain employs TRBV14 and TRBJ2-2, with a tentative D call TRBD2 (6 bases). This CDR3 region has 17 residues. Germline V gives CDR1 SGHDN, CDR2 FVKESK. Trimming took 5 bases from V and 2 from J, leaving 18 bases between them. The CDR3 DNA reads TGTGCCAGCAGCTACAAAACGTTAGCGGTCAACACCGGGGAGCTGTTTTTT. Its translation: CASSYKTLAVNTGELFF.

As for this clonotype: This CDR3 fails to terminate in the conserved phenylalanine or tryptophan, so it likely reflects a read error. This chain links TRBV7-6 with TRBJ1-6, with D tentatively TRBD1 (6 bases). The CDR3 extends over 18 amino acids. Per the germline V gene, CDR1 is SGHVS and CDR2 is FNYEAQ. CDR3 residues: CASSPTGRGASYNSPLHL. As DNA, the CDR3 is TGCGCCAGCAGCCCAACAGGGCGGGGGGCCTCCTATAATTCACCCCTCCACCTT.

There are a few counts of this clonotype. V usage is TRBV12-3 or TRBV12-4 and J usage is TRBJ2-3; tentatively, D is TRBD1 (5 bases). The CDR3 runs to 15 residues. V was cut by 3 bases and J by 6 bases, with 16 bases left in between. CDR3 region: CASSFEQGHTDTQYF. The CDR3 region has the DNA TGTGCCAGCAGTTTCGAGCAGGGCCACACGGATACGCAGTATTTT.

As for this clonotype: This likely comes from a read error, as the CDR3 has no conserved phenylalanine or tryptophan at its end. The genes are TRBV5-1 and TRBJ2-5, with TRBD1 identical over 12 bases. Trimming cost V 3 bases and J 4 bases; bases outside gene matches: 7. The CDR3 is 16 amino acids. The germline V gene has CDR1 SGHRS and CDR2 YFSETQ. Here the CDR3 DNA reads TGCGCCAGCAGCTCCGGGACAGGGGGCGACGGAGAGACCCAGTACCTC. This gives the protein CASSSGTGGDGETQYL.

This clonotype was counted many times. This chain joins TRBV19 and TRBJ1-3, with a tentative D call TRBD1 (6 bases). Germline V gives CDR1 LNHDA, CDR2 SQIVND (reference sequence). This CDR3 has 17 residues. The V and J ends lost 6 bases and 2 bases respectively, with 20 bases between them. CDR3 protein: CASSLGGRQAAGNTIYF. Written as DNA, the CDR3 is TGTGCCAGTAGCCTGGGCGGGAGACAGGCTGCTGGAAACACCATATATTTT.

V gene TRBV9 combines with J gene TRBJ2-3; no clear D. Trimming removed 4 bases at V and 0 bases at J, with 12 bases between. Germline CDR1 and CDR2: SGDLS and YYNGEE. The CDR3 sequence is 15 residues long. This CDR3 reads CASSTRPSSTDTQYF. The CDR3 DNA reads TGTGCCAGCAGCACTCGACCCAGTAGCACAGATACGCAGTATTTT.

This clonotype came up once. A single base separates this from a much larger clone, so it may be a read error. A read error is likely, as this CDR3 ends without the conserved phenylalanine or tryptophan. The V gene is TRBV7-2, the J gene TRBJ1-1; D gene ambiguous. There are 15 residues in the CDR3. Looked up from germline, CDR1 is SGHTA and CDR2 is FQGNSA. V gave up 5 bases and J gave up 2 bases, with 15 bases separating them. CDR3 nucleotides: TGTGCCAGCAGCCCAGAGCCCCGGGGAAACACTGAAGCTTTCTAT. This gives the protein CASSPEPRGNTEAFY.

V and J are TRBV6-2 or TRBV6-3 and TRBJ1-3; the match to TRBD1 covers 7 bases. Germline CDR1 reads MNHEY; CDR2 reads SVGEGT. V shed 5 bases and J 2 bases; nucleotides not matched to a gene: 6. The CDR3 is made up of 15 amino acids. The CDR3 sequence is CASSRGRGPGNTIYF. DNA for the CDR3: TGTGCCAGCAGTCGGGGGAGGGGGCCTGGAAACACCATATATTTT.

This clonotype was counted ten times or more. The chain couples TRBV2 to TRBJ2-3; 12 bases line up with TRBD2. Germline-derived CDR1 and CDR2 are SNHLY and FYNNEI. The CDR3 extends over 15 amino acids. The V gene end was trimmed by 6 bases and the J gene end by 2 bases; junction bases not matched to a gene: 3. In DNA, the CDR3 is TGTGCCAGCAGGGGACTAGCGGGCTTCACAGATACGCAGTATTTT. This gives the protein CASRGLAGFTDTQYF.

Of note for this clonotype: This may be a read error, as it is one base from a much larger clone. The genes are TRBV29-1 and TRBJ1-1; D remains unclear. Germline assignment: CDR1 SQVTM and CDR2 ANQGSEA. The CDR3 extends over 13 amino acids. CDR3 amino acids: CSSHRGVGTEAFF. Here the CDR3 DNA reads TGCAGTAGTCACCGGGGAGTGGGCACTGAAGCTTTCTTT. The full variable domain, completed using reference TRBV29-1 and TRBJ1-1, is SAVISQKPSRDICQRGTSLTIQCQVDSQVTMMFWYRQQPGQSLTLIATANQGSEATYESGFVIDKFPISRPNLTFSTLTVSNMSPEDSSIYLCSSHRGVGTEAFFGQGTRLTVV.

The chain employs TRBV4-3 and TRBJ1-1; 7 bases fit TRBD1. The CDR3 is 14 amino acids. The J segment lost 4 bases and the V segment lost 5 bases, leaving 7 bases of the junction unmatched. From germline, CDR1 is LGHNA and CDR2 YSLEER. The CDR3 nucleotides are TGCGCCAGCAGCAAAACAGGGGTGAGCACTGAAGCTTTCTTT. Protein sequence: CASSKTGVSTEAFF.

The chain uses TRBV7-2 and TRBJ1-4, with 9 bases aligning to TRBD1. Germline V gene sequence: CDR1 SGHTA, CDR2 FQGNSA. The CDR3 covers 16 residues. The V gene end was trimmed by 5 bases and the J gene end by 6 bases; junction bases not matched to a gene: 10. CDR3 sequence reads: CASSHVGQGYYEKLFF. The CDR3 DNA reads as TGTGCCAGCAGCCACGTGGGACAGGGCTACTATGAAAAACTGTTTTTT.

This clonotype was picked up many times. A read error is possible here, since a much larger clone lies one base away. This chain joins TRBV20-1 and TRBJ2-7, with D possibly TRBD1 on 5 matching bases. The CDR3 spans 14 residues. The germline V and J ends were trimmed by 4 bases and 6 bases, with 19 bases remaining between them. From germline, CDR1 is DFQATT and CDR2 SNEGSKA (reference sequence). The CDR3 region is CSANQATETSEQYF. In DNA form, the CDR3 reads TGCAGTGCTAATCAGGCGACAGAGACCTCCGAGCAGTACTTC.

The chain has TRBV7-9 and TRBJ2-1; 7 bases match TRBD2. V gave up 5 bases and J gave up 7 bases; unmatched junction bases: 11. CDR3 size: 15 residues. The germline V gene has CDR1 SEHNR and CDR2 FQNEAQ (reference sequence). CDR3 protein: CASSRVSGPTNEQFF. The CDR3 coding sequence is TGTGCCAGCAGCCGCGTTAGCGGGCCAACTAATGAGCAGTTCTTC.

The chain links TRBV3-1 to TRBJ1-1; D gene ambiguous. V shed 0 bases and J shed 7 bases, with 6 bases lying between them. The germline CDR1 and CDR2 sequences are LGHDT and YNNKEL (reference sequence). The CDR3 contains 12 residues. The CDR3 DNA sequence: TGTGCCAGCAGCCAAGAGGACGGTGAAGCTTTCTTT. Amino acid sequence: CASSQEDGEAFF.